This T cell receptor beta chain was recorded in a study of T cell responses to AZD1222 COVID-19 vaccine. Across the study: Pooling of second doses given at about 4 or about 12 weeks was done. Regarding the study as a whole: The donors showed a predominance of white British ancestry and of females, with possible underestimation of clonal diversity. Across spike, vaccine-associated CD4 TCRs were found, dominant at 160-218 and 743-854.

With 3 bases clipped from V and 6 bases from J, the junction kept 7 bases outside the gene matches. CDR3 length: 17 residues. Per germline, CDR1 SGHTA and CDR2 FQGNSA. Assay: immunoSEQ multiplex PCR; the TCRdb copy retains only in-frame clones and omits some. The profile shows roughly 110,000 clones, around 90% of them singletons. A note on this clone: The target antigen is unknown.

The chain links TRBV7-2 to TRBJ1-6, with TRBD1 matching 11 bases. The sequence was collected from an adult in good health. Sequencing was performed on peripheral blood, taken on day 0 of AZD1222 vaccination. CDR3 coding DNA: TGTGCCAGCAGCTTTTTAGGACAGGGGGCGCGTAATTCACCCCTCCACTTT. Its translation is CASSFLGQGARNSPLHF.